The sequence of this T cell receptor beta chain was determined in a study of Ad26.COV2.S vaccination and SARS-CoV-2 variants. In the study overall: The authors gave Ad26.COV2.S intramuscularly, either once or twice 56 days apart. Whole-study results and caveats: People who got the vaccine had more spike-specific TCR breadth than people who got placebo. Following vaccination, spike-specific CD8+ and CD4+ T cell responses reportedly exhibited substantial breadth.

As for this clone: The antigen is not known.

As to treatment: some 20 received Ad26.COV2.S at low or high dose, single or two shots; 5 received placebo; per-sample allocation not given. Day 63 after the first vaccine or placebo injection was the time point for sampling. CDR3 size: 12 residues. Germline V gene lookup returns CDR1 SGHNT and CDR2 YYREEE (reference sequence). Deletions cut 0 bases from V and 6 bases from J, with 7 bases between. Repertoires were generated with immunoSEQ multiplex PCR, while TCRdb's copy carries only in-frame clones and drops some. Found here are approximately 450,000 clones, around nine tenths of them singletons; the top ten hold roughly an eighth.

The specimen was peripheral blood, collected in a trial of Ad26.COV2.S vaccine versus placebo. The TCR was taken from a person aged 18-60 years who received the Ad26.COV2.S COVID-19 vaccine or a placebo. This chain joins TRBV5-4 and TRBJ2-7; D is uncertain. The chain's CDR3 is CASSLGVGEQYF. The CDR3 DNA sequence: TGTGCCAGCAGCTTGGGGGTTGGCGAGCAGTACTTC.